This T cell receptor (beta chain) was obtained from a study of blood T cell repertoires in COVID-19. Across the study: The United States, Italy and Spain provided the acute and convalescent COVID-19 samples.

In the source study's methods: Using reference gene primer amplification, nucleated cell counts were estimated. Repertoires were generated with immunoSEQ multiplex PCR, while TCRdb's copy carries only in-frame clones and drops some. D and trimming were read from the DNA, whereas the V and J calls and clone size are those reported in that table. The sample holds about 430,000 clones; around 90% are singletons and the top ten take less than 0.95%. Germline V CDR1 and CDR2: PRHDT, FYEKMQ (reference sequence). The V segment lost 4 bases and the J segment 4 bases; nucleotides outside the gene matches: 4. The CDR3 has 15 residues. This clone was recorded once.

The receptor was derived from a man aged 18 to 30 with COVID-19, enrolled during active disease. Sample: peripheral blood. The chain recombines TRBV13 with TRBJ2-1; 10 nucleotides agree with TRBD2. Here the CDR3 DNA reads TGTGCCAGCAGCTACGGACTAGCGGAGTACAATGAGCAGTTCTTC. Amino acids: CASSYGLAEYNEQFF.